This is a list of T cell receptor beta chains from one sample in a study of blood T cells in healthy people across ages. Each CDR3 protein is one row after TCRdb ran MiXCR on the 5' RACE reads. Seen here are about 1 million distinct CDR3 sequences, 45% observed once, and the top ten hold under 20%. Sequences were obtained from blood. These receptors were taken from a woman in her sixties in good health. Each CDR3 is given with its conserved first and last residue. Fields, in order: CDR3 protein, J gene, V gene.

CASSSGTGDSEAFF | TRBJ1-1 | TRBV7-3
CASSLSAGPKQYF | TRBJ2-7 | TRBV12-3/TRBV12-4
CASRDTYNEQFF | TRBJ2-1 | TRBV6-1
CASSRRNLQETQYF | TRBJ2-5 | TRBV4-1
CASSGDSWVTYEQYF | TRBJ2-7 | TRBV11-2
CASSNTDTRYF | TRBJ2-3 | TRBV12-3/TRBV12-4
CASSKGAAQETQYF | TRBJ2-5 | TRBV21-1
CASSTKKGGIGWEKLFF | TRBJ1-4 | TRBV21-1
CASSLRLTGEQYF | TRBJ2-7 | TRBV13
CASSSRQGRKGGYTF | TRBJ1-2 | TRBV2
CASSQDDRGNEKLFF | TRBJ1-4 | TRBV3-1
CASSPGRGVYEQYF | TRBJ2-7 | TRBV27
CASSVTGGTEAFF | TRBJ1-1 | TRBV25-1
CASSERVGGELFF | TRBJ2-2 | TRBV6-1
CSATRTRQGETQYF | NA | TRBV20-1
CRGRWWDRSQETQYF | TRBJ2-5 | TRBV29-1
CASRTQRNEQFF | TRBJ2-1 | TRBV6-5
CASSSYSGGQYEQYF | TRBJ2-7 | TRBV7-6
CASTSLADYTDTQYF | TRBJ2-3 | TRBV28
CASSQPVGGRGEKLFF | TRBJ1-4 | TRBV4-1